This is a list of T cell receptor beta chains from one sample in a study of blood T cells in healthy people across ages. TCRdb independently ran MiXCR on the 5' RACE reads; one entry per CDR3 protein. The sample has fewer than 1,200,000 distinct CDR3 sequences, roughly a quarter seen once; the top ten hold around 0.75%. This sample also belongs to another study, concerning T cells of mothers and their children.

The sample taken for sequencing was blood. The source is a girl aged 2 to 9 in good health. Each CDR3 is given with its conserved first and last residue. The order of the fields is CDR3 length, D gene, J gene, clone size, V gene, CDR3 DNA, CDR3 protein. A D gene is named only where the DNA matches it firmly. Some rows mark clone size as missing; the rest say once, few, many or name a class of expanded clone.

len: 14
d_gene: -
j_gene: TRBJ2-7
abundance: -
v_gene: TRBV28
CDR3nt: TGTGCCACTAAAGACCCCCGGGGATTCTACGAGCAGTACTTC
CDR3aa: CATKDPRGFYEQYF

len: 13
d_gene: TRBD1
j_gene: TRBJ1-2
abundance: few
v_gene: TRBV29-1
CDR3nt: TGCAGCGTTGTGGGACAGGGGGACTATGGCTACACCTTC
CDR3aa: CSVVGQGDYGYTF

len: 14
d_gene: -
j_gene: TRBJ2-7
abundance: -
v_gene: TRBV25-1
CDR3nt: TGTGCCAGCAGTGAATTTGCCGACTCCTACGAGCAGTACTTC
CDR3aa: CASSEFADSYEQYF

len: 13
d_gene: -
j_gene: TRBJ1-4
abundance: once
v_gene: TRBV10-1
CDR3nt: TGCGCCCACACCGAGAGACTTAGGCGGGCAGTGTTTTTT
CDR3aa: CAHTERLRRAVFF

len: 16
d_gene: TRBD2
j_gene: TRBJ2-2
abundance: few
v_gene: TRBV11-3
CDR3nt: TGTGCCAGCAAAGTACTAGCGGGAGAGGGGACCGGGGAGCTGTTTTTT
CDR3aa: CASKVLAGEGTGELFF

len: 16
d_gene: TRBD2
j_gene: TRBJ2-1
abundance: few
v_gene: TRBV7-3
CDR3nt: TGTGCCAGCAGCTTAACAGCGGGAGTCGGGTACAATGAGCAGTTCTTC
CDR3aa: CASSLTAGVGYNEQFF

len: 13
d_gene: -
j_gene: TRBJ2-7
abundance: -
v_gene: TRBV7-9
CDR3nt: TGTGCCAGCGGAGACGGGGAATCCTACGAGCAGTACTTC
CDR3aa: CASGDGESYEQYF

len: 15
d_gene: -
j_gene: TRBJ1-4
abundance: -
v_gene: TRBV15
CDR3nt: TGTGCCACCAGCAGAGATCCCAACCGTAATGAAAAACTGTTTTTT
CDR3aa: CATSRDPNRNEKLFF

len: 14
d_gene: -
j_gene: TRBJ2-5
abundance: -
v_gene: TRBV20-1
CDR3nt: TGCAGTGCTAGTTATGTAGACTTACAAGAGACCCAGTACTTC
CDR3aa: CSASYVDLQETQYF

len: 14
d_gene: TRBD1
j_gene: TRBJ2-7
abundance: -
v_gene: TRBV28
CDR3nt: TGTGCCAGCAGCCCCGTGAGGGGGCTATACGAGCAGTACTTC
CDR3aa: CASSPVRGLYEQYF

len: 12
d_gene: -
j_gene: TRBJ1-6
abundance: -
v_gene: TRBV3-1
CDR3nt: TGTGCCAGCAGCCTCTGGGGGTTACCCCTCCACTTT
CDR3aa: CASSLWGLPLHF

len: 18
d_gene: TRBD2
j_gene: TRBJ2-5
abundance: -
v_gene: TRBV10-3
CDR3nt: TGTGCCATCAGTGAGTCCCTCTTTTGGCTAGCGGGAGAAGAGACCCAGTACTTC
CDR3aa: CAISESLFWLAGEETQYF

len: 15
d_gene: -
j_gene: TRBJ2-5
abundance: once
v_gene: TRBV6-5
CDR3nt: TGTGCCAGCAGTTACGGTGTGGGACGGGGGGAGACCCAGTACTTC
CDR3aa: CASSYGVGRGETQYF

len: 14
d_gene: -
j_gene: TRBJ2-7
abundance: -
v_gene: TRBV29-1
CDR3nt: TGCAGCGTTGTGGCCAGCCTCATGATCTACGAGCAGTACTTC
CDR3aa: CSVVASLMIYEQYF

len: 13
d_gene: -
j_gene: TRBJ2-7
abundance: few
v_gene: TRBV2
CDR3nt: TGTGCCAGCGGAAGGGACCCCCCCTACGAGCAGTACTTC
CDR3aa: CASGRDPPYEQYF

len: 15
d_gene: -
j_gene: TRBJ2-1
abundance: few
v_gene: TRBV10-3
CDR3nt: TGTGCCATCAGTGGCCGCGACAGTAAAGTCAATGAGCAGTTCTTC
CDR3aa: CAISGRDSKVNEQFF

len: 12
d_gene: TRBD1
j_gene: TRBJ2-3
abundance: few
v_gene: TRBV28
CDR3nt: TGTGCCAGCAGTTTCCGGGACAGTTCGCAGTATTTT
CDR3aa: CASSFRDSSQYF

len: 15
d_gene: -
j_gene: TRBJ2-7
abundance: -
v_gene: TRBV20-1
CDR3nt: TGCAGTGCTAGAGAGCCAGAGGGGGTGCGCTACGAGCAGTACTTC
CDR3aa: CSAREPEGVRYEQYF

len: 13
d_gene: TRBD1
j_gene: TRBJ2-1
abundance: -
v_gene: TRBV29-1
CDR3nt: TGCAGCGCAAACAGGGGGCGGAAAGATGAGCAGTTCTTC
CDR3aa: CSANRGRKDEQFF

len: 14
d_gene: -
j_gene: TRBJ2-7
abundance: -
v_gene: TRBV7-9
CDR3nt: TGTGCCAGCAGCTGGAGGGACAATCCGCACGAGCAGTACTTC
CDR3aa: CASSWRDNPHEQYF

len: 15
d_gene: TRBD2
j_gene: TRBJ2-1
abundance: few
v_gene: TRBV9
CDR3nt: TGTGCCAGCAGCGGATTAGCGGGAGATCTAAATGAGCAGTTCTTC
CDR3aa: CASSGLAGDLNEQFF

len: 11
d_gene: -
j_gene: TRBJ2-1
abundance: few
v_gene: TRBV12-3/TRBV12-4
CDR3nt: TGTGCCAGCAGAAGAAGGAATGAGCAGTTCTTC
CDR3aa: CASRRRNEQFF

len: 14
d_gene: -
j_gene: TRBJ2-7
abundance: -
v_gene: TRBV28
CDR3nt: TGTGCCAGCAACAACTGGGGGACCCGGGGCGAGCAGTACTTC
CDR3aa: CASNNWGTRGEQYF

len: 13
d_gene: TRBD2
j_gene: TRBJ2-7
abundance: -
v_gene: TRBV5-1
CDR3nt: TGCGCGCTGCTGAGCGGGAGAGGATACGAGCAGTACTTC
CDR3aa: CALLSGRGYEQYF

len: 12
d_gene: -
j_gene: TRBJ1-2
abundance: -
v_gene: TRBV29-1
CDR3nt: TGCAGCGTTGAAAGGTGGGACTATGGCTACACCTTC
CDR3aa: CSVERWDYGYTF

len: 15
d_gene: TRBD1
j_gene: TRBJ2-7
abundance: few
v_gene: TRBV6-5
CDR3nt: TGTGCCAGCAGAAACAATCAGGGGGACCTGAACGAGCAGTACTTC
CDR3aa: CASRNNQGDLNEQYF

len: 13
d_gene: -
j_gene: TRBJ2-3
abundance: many
v_gene: TRBV10-3
CDR3nt: TGTGCCAGCGGAGAGGCAGCCGCAGATACGCAGTATTTT
CDR3aa: CASGEAAADTQYF

len: 16
d_gene: -
j_gene: TRBJ2-1
abundance: -
v_gene: TRBV5-6
CDR3nt: TGTGCCAGCAGCCTTCAGGCGGCTGCGACCTACAATGAGCAGTTCTTC
CDR3aa: CASSLQAAATYNEQFF

len: 16
d_gene: -
j_gene: TRBJ2-7
abundance: -
v_gene: TRBV7-6
CDR3nt: TGTGCCAGCAGCCCCTCCTGGGGTAGCGGAAGTTACGAGCAGTACTTC
CDR3aa: CASSPSWGSGSYEQYF

len: 13
d_gene: -
j_gene: TRBJ1-4
abundance: -
v_gene: TRBV6-1
CDR3nt: TGTGCCAGCCGGACGGTCGCTAATGAAAAACTGTTTTTT
CDR3aa: CASRTVANEKLFF

len: 12
d_gene: -
j_gene: TRBJ2-5
abundance: many
v_gene: TRBV29-1
CDR3nt: TGCAGCGGAACCCCGCGGGGAGAGACCCAGTACTTC
CDR3aa: CSGTPRGETQYF

len: 16
d_gene: TRBD1
j_gene: TRBJ2-1
abundance: -
v_gene: TRBV6-1
CDR3nt: TGTGCCAGCAGTCCACGATGGGACAGGGGAGGCAATGAGCAGTTCTTC
CDR3aa: CASSPRWDRGGNEQFF

len: 17
d_gene: TRBD2
j_gene: TRBJ2-7
abundance: -
v_gene: TRBV29-1
CDR3nt: TGCAGCGTCACGGGACTAGCGGAGTTTGGCGGATCCTACGAGCAGTACTTC
CDR3aa: CSVTGLAEFGGSYEQYF

len: 13
d_gene: TRBD2
j_gene: TRBJ2-7
abundance: -
v_gene: TRBV6-1
CDR3nt: TGTGCCAGCATGCTAGCGGGACTTAACGAGCAGTACTTC
CDR3aa: CASMLAGLNEQYF

len: 14
d_gene: TRBD1
j_gene: TRBJ2-7
abundance: -
v_gene: TRBV7-9
CDR3nt: TGTGCCAGCAGCTATCAGGGGGTCTACGAGGGGCAGTACTTC
CDR3aa: CASSYQGVYEGQYF

len: 14
d_gene: -
j_gene: TRBJ2-7
abundance: -
v_gene: TRBV19
CDR3nt: TGTGCCAGTAGTAAGGCGGATAGCTCCTACGAGCAGTACTTC
CDR3aa: CASSKADSSYEQYF

len: 14
d_gene: TRBD2
j_gene: TRBJ2-5
abundance: -
v_gene: TRBV2
CDR3nt: TGTGCCAGCAGGAGGGGGACTAGCGCGGAGACCCAGTACTTC
CDR3aa: CASRRGTSAETQYF

len: 14
d_gene: -
j_gene: TRBJ1-2
abundance: -
v_gene: TRBV7-9
CDR3nt: TGTGCCAGCAGCTTGGCTGGAACTCCTTATGGCTACACCTTC
CDR3aa: CASSLAGTPYGYTF

len: 15
d_gene: TRBD1
j_gene: TRBJ2-5
abundance: -
v_gene: TRBV11-2
CDR3nt: TGTGCCAGCAGTCTTGTCCGGGACAGAAGCGAGACCCAGTACTTC
CDR3aa: CASSLVRDRSETQYF

len: 13
d_gene: -
j_gene: TRBJ1-1
abundance: -
v_gene: TRBV24-1
CDR3nt: TGTGCCACCAGTGATCCAGGATACACTGAAGCTTTCTTT
CDR3aa: CATSDPGYTEAFF

len: 14
d_gene: -
j_gene: TRBJ1-3
abundance: -
v_gene: TRBV28
CDR3nt: TGTGCCAGCAGCCCGGGGAGGTCTGGAAACACCATATATTTT
CDR3aa: CASSPGRSGNTIYF

len: 13
d_gene: -
j_gene: TRBJ1-1
abundance: few
v_gene: TRBV7-9
CDR3nt: TGTGCCAGCAGCTTATGGTCGAGAACTGAAGCTTTCTTT
CDR3aa: CASSLWSRTEAFF

len: 14
d_gene: -
j_gene: TRBJ2-5
abundance: few
v_gene: TRBV10-3
CDR3nt: TGTGCCATCAGTTCCGGGGTACACAAAGAGACCCAGTACTTC
CDR3aa: CAISSGVHKETQYF

len: 16
d_gene: TRBD1
j_gene: TRBJ1-4
abundance: few
v_gene: TRBV2
CDR3nt: TGTGCCAGCAGTGAAAGTGCTACAGGGGGTCTTGAAAAACTGTTTTTT
CDR3aa: CASSESATGGLEKLFF

len: 15
d_gene: TRBD1
j_gene: TRBJ2-2
abundance: few
v_gene: TRBV12-3/TRBV12-4
CDR3nt: TGTGCCAGCAGTTTCAGACTCCTCAGGGGGGGGGAGCTGTTTTTT
CDR3aa: CASSFRLLRGGELFF

len: 14
d_gene: -
j_gene: TRBJ2-5
abundance: -
v_gene: TRBV29-1
CDR3nt: TGCAGCGTCCCGGGGCTCTCCAACCAAGAGACCCAGTACTTC
CDR3aa: CSVPGLSNQETQYF

len: 16
d_gene: TRBD2
j_gene: TRBJ2-3
abundance: -
v_gene: TRBV28
CDR3nt: TGTGCCAGCAGTAGACTAGCGGTCTTTAGCACAGATACGCAGTATTTT
CDR3aa: CASSRLAVFSTDTQYF

len: 14
d_gene: -
j_gene: TRBJ1-6
abundance: few
v_gene: TRBV7-2
CDR3nt: TGTGCCAGCAGCTTACAGGGGTATGTTTCACCCCTCCACTTT
CDR3aa: CASSLQGYVSPLHF

len: 13
d_gene: -
j_gene: TRBJ1-1
abundance: many
v_gene: TRBV7-8
CDR3nt: TGTGCCAGCAGCTCTCGTACCCACACTGAAGCTTTCTTT
CDR3aa: CASSSRTHTEAFF

len: 14
d_gene: -
j_gene: TRBJ1-1
abundance: -
v_gene: TRBV6-5
CDR3nt: TGTGCCAGCAGTTACTCCCTCAGTAGCACTGAAGCTTTCTTT
CDR3aa: CASSYSLSSTEAFF

len: 14
d_gene: -
j_gene: TRBJ1-5
abundance: -
v_gene: TRBV12-3/TRBV12-4
CDR3nt: TGTGCCAGCAGACTACAGGGAGGCAATCAGCCCCAGCATTTT
CDR3aa: CASRLQGGNQPQHF

len: 13
d_gene: -
j_gene: TRBJ2-5
abundance: few
v_gene: TRBV4-1
CDR3nt: TGCACCAGCAGCCAAGAGGAAGGGCGGACCCAGTACTTC
CDR3aa: CTSSQEEGRTQYF

len: 14
d_gene: -
j_gene: TRBJ2-5
abundance: -
v_gene: TRBV21-1
CDR3nt: TGTGCCAGCAGCCCAGCGGGGAGGCGGGAGACCCAGTACTTC
CDR3aa: CASSPAGRRETQYF

len: 15
d_gene: -
j_gene: TRBJ1-1
abundance: -
v_gene: TRBV15
CDR3nt: TGTGCCACCAGCAGAGGGGCTTTTGGGAACACTGAAGCTTTCTTT
CDR3aa: CATSRGAFGNTEAFF

len: 12
d_gene: -
j_gene: TRBJ2-4
abundance: few
v_gene: TRBV2
CDR3nt: TGTGCCAGCAGTGCCAGGGAGGACATTCAGTACTTC
CDR3aa: CASSAREDIQYF